This TCR beta chain was captured by sequencing in a study of blood T cell repertoires in COVID-19. Study at large: Sites across the United States, Italy and Spain contributed samples from acute and convalescent COVID-19. T cells, B-cell-depleted T cells, or PBMCs supplied cDNA or gDNA.

Repertoires were generated with immunoSEQ multiplex PCR, while TCRdb's copy carries only in-frame clones and drops some. The data show 250,000 to 350,000 clones, with approximately 84% seen just once and around 1.6% held by the top ten. The Seattle patients joined while their infection was active and were tracked longitudinally afterward. The CDR3 totals 13 residues. V dropped 2 bases and J dropped 2; count of bases not matched to a gene: 3. CDR1 and CDR2 (germline): GTSNPN, SVGIG (reference sequence). The sequencing sample was made of peripheral blood. The sequence was obtained from a human donor with COVID-19, enrolled during active disease. The donor label of this sample is uncertain. The gene calls are TRBV30 and TRBJ2-7; 7 nucleotides line up with TRBD1. CDR3 coding DNA: TGTGCCTGGAGTCGGGACAGCGCCTACGAGCAGTACTTC. It yields the protein CAWSRDSAYEQYF.